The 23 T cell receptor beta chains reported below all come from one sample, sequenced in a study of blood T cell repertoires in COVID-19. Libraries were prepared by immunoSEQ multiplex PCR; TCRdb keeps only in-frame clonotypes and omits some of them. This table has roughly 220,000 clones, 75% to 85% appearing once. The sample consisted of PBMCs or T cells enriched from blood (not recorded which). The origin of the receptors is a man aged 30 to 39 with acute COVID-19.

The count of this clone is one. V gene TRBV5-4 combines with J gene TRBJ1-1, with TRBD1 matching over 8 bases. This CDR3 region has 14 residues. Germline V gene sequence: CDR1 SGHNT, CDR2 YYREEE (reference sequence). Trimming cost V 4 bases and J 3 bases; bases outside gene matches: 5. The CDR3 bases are TGTGCCAGCAGCAGAATGGACAGGGACACTGAAGCTTTCTTT. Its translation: CASSRMDRDTEAFF.

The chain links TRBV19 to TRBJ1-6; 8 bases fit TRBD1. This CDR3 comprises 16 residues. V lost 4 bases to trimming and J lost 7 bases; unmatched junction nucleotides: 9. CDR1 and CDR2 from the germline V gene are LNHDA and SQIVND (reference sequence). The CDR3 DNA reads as TGTGCCAGTAGTAGATCGGCCGGGACAGGCAATTCACCCCTCCACTTT. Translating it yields CASSRSAGTGNSPLHF.

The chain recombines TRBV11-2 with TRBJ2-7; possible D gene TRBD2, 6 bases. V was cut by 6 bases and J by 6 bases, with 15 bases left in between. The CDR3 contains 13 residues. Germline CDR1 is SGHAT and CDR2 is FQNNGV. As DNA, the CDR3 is TGTGCCAGCAGAGCGATCGGGGGTCTCGAGCAGTACTTC. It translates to CASRAIGGLEQYF.

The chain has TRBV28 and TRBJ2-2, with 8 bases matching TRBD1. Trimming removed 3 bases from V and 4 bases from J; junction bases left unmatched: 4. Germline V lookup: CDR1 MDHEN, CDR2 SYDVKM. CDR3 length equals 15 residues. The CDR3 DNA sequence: TGTGCCAGCAGTTTTCGAGACAGGGGCACCGGGGAGCTGTTTTTT. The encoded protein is CASSFRDRGTGELFF.

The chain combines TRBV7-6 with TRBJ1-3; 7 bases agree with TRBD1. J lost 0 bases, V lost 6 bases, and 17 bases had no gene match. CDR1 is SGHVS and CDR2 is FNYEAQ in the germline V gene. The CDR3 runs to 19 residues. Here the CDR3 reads CASRLRDRAAPNSGNTIYF. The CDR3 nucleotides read TGTGCCAGCAGATTGAGGGACAGAGCCGCACCCAACTCTGGAAACACCATATATTTT.

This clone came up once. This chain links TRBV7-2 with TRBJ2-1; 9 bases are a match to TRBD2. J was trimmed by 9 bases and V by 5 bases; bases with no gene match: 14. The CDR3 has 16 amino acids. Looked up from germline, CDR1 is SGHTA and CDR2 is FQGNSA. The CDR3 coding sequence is TGTGCCAGCAGCCTCCGGGGGACTAGCTCCTTCGGTGAGCAGTTCTTC. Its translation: CASSLRGTSSFGEQFF.

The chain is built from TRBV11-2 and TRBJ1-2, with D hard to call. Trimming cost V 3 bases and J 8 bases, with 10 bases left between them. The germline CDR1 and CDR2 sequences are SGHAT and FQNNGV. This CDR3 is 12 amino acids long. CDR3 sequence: CASSFQARGYTF. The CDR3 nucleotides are TGTGCCAGCAGCTTTCAGGCAAGGGGCTACACCTTC. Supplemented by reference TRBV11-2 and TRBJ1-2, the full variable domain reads EAGVAQSPRYKIIEKRQSVAFWCNPISGHATLYWYQQILGQGPKLLIQFQNNGVVDDSQLPKDRFSAERLKGVDSTLKIQPAKLEDSAVYLCASSFQARGYTFGSGTRLTVV.

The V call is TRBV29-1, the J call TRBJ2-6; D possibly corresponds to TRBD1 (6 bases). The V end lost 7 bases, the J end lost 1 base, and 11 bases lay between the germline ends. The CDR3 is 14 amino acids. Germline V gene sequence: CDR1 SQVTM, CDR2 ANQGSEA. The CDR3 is CSARDTSGANVLTF. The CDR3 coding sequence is TGCAGCGCCCGGGACACTTCTGGGGCCAACGTCCTGACTTTC.

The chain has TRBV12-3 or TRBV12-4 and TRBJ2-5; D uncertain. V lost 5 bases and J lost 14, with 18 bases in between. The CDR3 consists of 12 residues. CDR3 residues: CASSLELTQRYF. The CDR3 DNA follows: TGTGCCAGCAGTCTCGAGTTGACACAAAGATACTTC.

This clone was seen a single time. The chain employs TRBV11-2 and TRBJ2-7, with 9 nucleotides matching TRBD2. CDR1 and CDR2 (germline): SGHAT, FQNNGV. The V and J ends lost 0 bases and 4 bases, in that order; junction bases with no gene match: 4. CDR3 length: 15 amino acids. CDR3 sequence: CASSLDGLALYEQYF. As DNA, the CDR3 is TGTGCCAGCAGCTTAGATGGACTAGCGCTTTACGAGCAGTACTTC.

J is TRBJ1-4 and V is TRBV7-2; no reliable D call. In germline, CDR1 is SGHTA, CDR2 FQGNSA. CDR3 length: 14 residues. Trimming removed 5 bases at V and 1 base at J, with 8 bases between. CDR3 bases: TGTGCCAGCAGCCCCGGTGGAACTAATGAAAAACTGTTTTTT. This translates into CASSPGGTNEKLFF.

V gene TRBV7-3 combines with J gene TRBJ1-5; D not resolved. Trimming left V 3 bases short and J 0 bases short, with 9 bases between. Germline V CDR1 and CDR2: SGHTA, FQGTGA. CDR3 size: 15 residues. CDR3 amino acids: CASSFTGNSNQPQHF. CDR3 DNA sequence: TGTGCCAGCAGCTTTACGGGGAATAGCAATCAGCCCCAGCATTTT.

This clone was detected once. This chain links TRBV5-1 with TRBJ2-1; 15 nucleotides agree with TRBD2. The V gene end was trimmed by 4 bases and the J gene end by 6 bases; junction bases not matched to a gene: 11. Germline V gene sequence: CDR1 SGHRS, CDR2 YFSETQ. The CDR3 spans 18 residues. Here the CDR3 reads CASSIGLAGGPSPNEQFF. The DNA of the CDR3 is TGCGCCAGCAGCATAGGACTAGCGGGGGGGCCGTCCCCCAATGAGCAGTTCTTC.

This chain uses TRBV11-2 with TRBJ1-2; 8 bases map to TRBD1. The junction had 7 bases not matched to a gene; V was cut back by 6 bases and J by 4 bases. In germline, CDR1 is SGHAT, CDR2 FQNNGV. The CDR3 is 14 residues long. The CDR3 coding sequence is TGTGCCAGCAGGACGACAGGGGTTGGCTATGGCTACACCTTC. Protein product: CASRTTGVGYGYTF. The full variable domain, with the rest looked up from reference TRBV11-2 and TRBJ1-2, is EAGVAQSPRYKIIEKRQSVAFWCNPISGHATLYWYQQILGQGPKLLIQFQNNGVVDDSQLPKDRFSAERLKGVDSTLKIQPAKLEDSAVYLCASRTTGVGYGYTFGSGTRLTVV.

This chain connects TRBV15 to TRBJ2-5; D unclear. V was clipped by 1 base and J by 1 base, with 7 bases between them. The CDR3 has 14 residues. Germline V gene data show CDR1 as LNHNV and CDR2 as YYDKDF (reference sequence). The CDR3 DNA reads TGTGCCACCAGCAGAGTTGGCAGCCAAGAGACCCAGTACTTC. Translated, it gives CATSRVGSQETQYF.

DNA for the CDR3: TGCGCCAGCAGCGAAACTACAGGGGTTGCTTTCTTT. It is translated as CASSETTGVAFF. The chain couples TRBV5-1 to TRBJ1-1; 7 bases map to TRBD1. Losses at the gene ends were 4 bases for V and 11 bases for J; bases not matched to a gene: 8. The germline V gene encodes CDR1 SGHRS and CDR2 YFSETQ. CDR3 length: 12 amino acids.

The CDR3 loop is CASSLDPGTLLSNYGYTF. CDR3 coding DNA: TGTGCCAGCAGCTTAGATCCCGGGACACTCCTTTCTAACTATGGCTACACCTTC. The chain combines TRBV11-2 with TRBJ1-2; TRBD1 might be the D (6 bases). Germline lookup yields CDR1 SGHAT and CDR2 FQNNGV. The germline V and J ends were trimmed by 0 bases and 0 bases, with 17 bases remaining between them. The CDR3 is 18 amino acids. Full variable domain (rest looked up from reference TRBV11-2 and TRBJ1-2): EAGVAQSPRYKIIEKRQSVAFWCNPISGHATLYWYQQILGQGPKLLIQFQNNGVVDDSQLPKDRFSAERLKGVDSTLKIQPAKLEDSAVYLCASSLDPGTLLSNYGYTFGSGTRLTVV.

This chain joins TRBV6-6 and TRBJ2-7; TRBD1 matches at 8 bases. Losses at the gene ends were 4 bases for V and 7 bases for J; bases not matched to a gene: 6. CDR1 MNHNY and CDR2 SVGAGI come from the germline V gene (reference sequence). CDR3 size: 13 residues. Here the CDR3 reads CASSLGQATEQYF. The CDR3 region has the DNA TGTGCCAGCAGTTTGGGACAGGCTACGGAGCAGTACTTC.

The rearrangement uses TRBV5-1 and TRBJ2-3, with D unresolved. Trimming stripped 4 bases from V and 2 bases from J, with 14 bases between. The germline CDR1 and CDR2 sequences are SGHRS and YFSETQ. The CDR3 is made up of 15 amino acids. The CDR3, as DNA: TGCGCCAGCAGCCTCCCCGGTGCCACCACAGATACGCAGTATTTT. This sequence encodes CASSLPGATTDTQYF.

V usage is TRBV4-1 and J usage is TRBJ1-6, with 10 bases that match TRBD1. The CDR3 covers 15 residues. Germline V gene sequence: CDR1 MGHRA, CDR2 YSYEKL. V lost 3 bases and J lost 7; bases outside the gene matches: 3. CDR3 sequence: CASSQGQGWNSPLHF. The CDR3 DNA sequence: TGCGCCAGCAGCCAGGGACAGGGGTGGAATTCACCCCTCCACTTT.

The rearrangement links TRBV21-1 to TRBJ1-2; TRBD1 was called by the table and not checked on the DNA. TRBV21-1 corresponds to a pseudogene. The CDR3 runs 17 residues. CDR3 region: CASSKRGRGFFRDGYTF. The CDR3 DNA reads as TGTGCCAGCAGCAAAAGGGGCAGGGGCTTCTTTCGGGATGGCTACACCTTC.

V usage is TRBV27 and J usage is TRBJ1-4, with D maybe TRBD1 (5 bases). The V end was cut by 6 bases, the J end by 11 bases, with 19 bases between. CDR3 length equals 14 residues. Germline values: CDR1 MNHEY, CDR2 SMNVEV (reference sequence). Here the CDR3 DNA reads TGTGCCAGCAGACCGATTGGGGCCCCCGATAAACTGTTTTTT. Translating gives CASRPIGAPDKLFF. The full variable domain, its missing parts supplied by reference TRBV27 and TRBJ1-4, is EAQVTQNPRYLITVTGKKLTVTCSQNMNHEYMSWYRQDPGLGLRQIYYSMNVEVTDKGDVPEGYKVSRKEKRNFPLILESPSPNQTSLYFCASRPIGAPDKLFFGSGTQLSVL.

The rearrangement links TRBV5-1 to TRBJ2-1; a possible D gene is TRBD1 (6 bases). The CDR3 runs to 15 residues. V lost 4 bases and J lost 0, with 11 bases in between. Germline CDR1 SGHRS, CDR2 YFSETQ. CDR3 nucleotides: TGCGCCAGCAGCCTCGACAGGACCTCCTACAATGAGCAGTTCTTC. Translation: CASSLDRTSYNEQFF. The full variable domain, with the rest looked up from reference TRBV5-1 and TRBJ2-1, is KAGVTQTPRYLIKTRGQQVTLSCSPISGHRSVSWYQQTPGQGLQFLFEYFSETQRNKGNFPGRFSGRQFSNSRSEMNVSTLELGDSALYLCASSLDRTSYNEQFFGPGTRLTVL.